The 32 T cell receptor beta chains given below trace back to one sample, sequenced in a study of shared clonotypes between healthy human individuals. TCRdb's table, derived via immunoSEQ multiplex PCR, lists solely in-frame clones and lacks some. The sample lists 400,000 or so clones, around 96% occurring once. Sequenced: memory CD8+ T cells sorted from blood. Subset indicated: CD45RO+ cells pooled with CCR7-negative TemRA cells. The receptor source for this set is a man aged 30 to 39 in good health.

The V and J genes are TRBV25-1 and TRBJ2-2; 13 bases fit TRBD2. Germline lookup yields CDR1 MGHDK and CDR2 SYGVNS. The CDR3 runs 18 residues. Trimming took 2 bases from V and 0 from J; bases not matched to a gene: 3. The CDR3 sequence: CASSEQLAGGPNTGELFF. In nucleotides, the CDR3 is TGTGCCAGCAGTGAACAACTAGCGGGAGGGCCGAACACCGGGGAGCTGTTTTTT.

This sequence joins TRBV4-1 and TRBJ2-2; TRBD2 aligns across 14 bases. Germline V lookup: CDR1 MGHRA, CDR2 YSYEKL. CDR3 size: 17 residues. Losses at the gene ends were 4 bases for V and 6 bases for J; bases not matched to a gene: 7. CDR3 DNA sequence: TGCGCCAGCAGCCGCCCGACTAGCGGGAGGGTTGCCGGGGAGCTGTTTTTT. Translating it yields CASSRPTSGRVAGELFF.

The chain links TRBV6-1 to TRBJ1-2; D remains unclear. The V end lost 0 bases, the J end lost 4 bases, and 15 bases lay between the germline ends. Germline assignment: CDR1 MNHNS and CDR2 SASEGT. The CDR3 contains 16 residues. DNA of the CDR3: TGTGCCAGCAGTGAAGCTTGGGCGGGCTCCGGCTATGGCTACACCTTC. Amino acid sequence: CASSEAWAGSGYGYTF.

Written as DNA, the CDR3 is TGTGCCAGCAGTCTCCTAGCCGGGGAGCTGTTTTTT. Translating it yields CASSLLAGELFF. The chain uses TRBV27 and TRBJ2-2; D ambiguous. The CDR3 contains 12 residues. The V and J ends lost 5 bases and 6 bases respectively, with 7 bases between them. CDR1 is MNHEY, CDR2 SMNVEV, per germline (reference sequence).

The rearrangement uses TRBV5-4 and TRBJ2-7; D might be TRBD1 or TRBD2, each matching 7 bases. This CDR3 has 16 residues. Germline V gives CDR1 SGHNT, CDR2 YYREEE (reference sequence). Between the trimmed V and J ends, which lost 0 bases and 2 bases, there was a span of 15 bases. The CDR3 region is CASSLVGQGGTYEQYF. In nucleotides, the CDR3 is TGTGCCAGCAGCTTGGTCGGGCAGGGGGGGACCTACGAGCAGTACTTC.

The rearrangement links TRBV4-2 to TRBJ2-5; D uncertain. This CDR3 contains 13 residues. The germline V gene encodes CDR1 LGHNA and CDR2 YNFKEQ. V lost 3 bases to trimming and J lost 0 bases, with 5 bases between them. CDR3 in amino acids: CASSQPDQETQYF. The DNA for the CDR3 is TGTGCCAGCAGCCAGCCGGACCAAGAGACCCAGTACTTC.

The gene calls are TRBV11-2 and TRBJ2-2; D unclear. The V gene's germline CDR1 is SGHAT and CDR2 FQNNGV. V lost 5 bases and J 7 bases, leaving 2 bases between the germline ends. This CDR3 has 10 residues. The CDR3 region has the DNA TGTGCCAGCAGCCTCGGGGAGCTGTTTTTT. This encodes CASSLGELFF.

This chain uses TRBV6-1 with TRBJ2-7; no clear D. This CDR3 is built from 15 residues. Trimming shortened V by 0 bases and J by 0 bases, and 9 bases separated the two germline ends. Germline V gives CDR1 MNHNS, CDR2 SASEGT. The CDR3, as DNA: TGTGCCAGCAGTGAAGCGCCGGGTAGCTCCTACGAGCAGTACTTC. As protein: CASSEAPGSSYEQYF.

The chain carries TRBV2 and TRBJ2-5; no definite D call. Germline values: CDR1 SNHLY, CDR2 FYNNEI. V shed 7 bases and J shed 4 bases, with 19 bases lying between them. The CDR3 contains 15 residues. The CDR3 sequence is CASNPPGYLGETQYF. CDR3 coding DNA: TGTGCCAGCAATCCCCCCGGATACTTGGGAGAGACCCAGTACTTC.

In its sample, this clone was seen a few times. V gene TRBV28 combines with J gene TRBJ1-2, with a weak D call TRBD1 (5 bases). Per germline, CDR1 MDHEN and CDR2 SYDVKM. Trimming removed 5 bases from V and 1 base from J, with 8 bases in between. The CDR3 is made up of 13 amino acids. This CDR3 is CASSPGFNYGYTF. CDR3 DNA: TGTGCCAGCAGTCCAGGGTTTAACTATGGCTACACCTTC.

The table lists this clone with a count of one. This chain uses TRBV7-9 with TRBJ2-5; D assignment may be TRBD1 or TRBD2 (5 bases each). This CDR3 is 15 amino acids long. Germline assignment: CDR1 SEHNR and CDR2 FQNEAQ (reference sequence). The V end lost 2 bases, the J end lost 7 bases, and 17 bases lay between the germline ends. The CDR3 region has the DNA TGTGCCAGCAGCTTATTTGGGGACCTAGGGCGGACCCAGTACTTC. Translation gives CASSLFGDLGRTQYF.

CDR3 in amino acids: CASSIGSGRRETQYF. The DNA for the CDR3 is TGTGCCAGTAGTATCGGTAGCGGGAGAAGGGAGACCCAGTACTTC. This chain connects TRBV19 to TRBJ2-5; 9 nucleotides align to TRBD2. J lost 5 bases, V lost 3 bases, and 7 bases had no gene match. CDR1 LNHDA and CDR2 SQIVND come from the germline V gene (reference sequence). CDR3 length: 15 amino acids.

The J gene is TRBJ1-4, the V gene TRBV5-1, with TRBD1 identical over 7 bases. This CDR3 has 18 residues. Germline assignment: CDR1 SGHRS and CDR2 YFSETQ. V lost 0 bases, J lost 5 bases, and 13 bases stayed unmatched. The CDR3 region has the DNA TGCGCCAGCAGCTTGGCCCAGAGAATCGACAGGGACAATGAAAAACTGTTTTTT. It is translated as CASSLAQRIDRDNEKLFF.

V gene TRBV10-2 combines with J gene TRBJ2-2; 7 nucleotides line up with TRBD1. CDR3 length equals 12 residues. Germline trimming cut 6 bases from V and 6 bases from J; bases unmatched to any gene: 1. Germline values: CDR1 WSHSY, CDR2 SAAADI. CDR3 in amino acids: CASRQGAGELFF. The CDR3 DNA reads as TGCGCCAGCAGGCAGGGGGCCGGGGAGCTGTTTTTT.

This clone was counted once. The chain uses TRBV27 and TRBJ2-1; 10 bases match TRBD2. Trimming took 6 bases from V and 7 from J; bases not matched to a gene: 9. From germline, CDR1 is MNHEY and CDR2 SMNVEV (reference sequence). This CDR3 is 15 amino acids long. Here the CDR3 reads CASRGAGLANNEQFF. CDR3 in DNA: TGTGCCAGCAGAGGGGCGGGACTAGCGAATAATGAGCAGTTCTTC.

The rearrangement links TRBV5-6 to TRBJ1-1, with D perhaps matching TRBD1 (5 bases). The V end was cut by 4 bases, the J end by 5 bases, with 18 bases between. Germline V gene sequence: CDR1 SGHDT, CDR2 YYEEEE. CDR3 size: 15 residues. The CDR3 DNA is TGTGCCAGCAGCCCCAGGGTACCGGCTTCGACTGAAGCTTTCTTT. This codes for CASSPRVPASTEAFF.

This chain uses TRBV20-1 with TRBJ2-7; D is ambiguous. CDR1 and CDR2 from the germline V gene are DFQATT and SNEGSKA (reference sequence). This CDR3 contains 11 residues. V dropped 3 bases and J dropped 4 bases, with 7 bases sitting between them. DNA of the CDR3: TGCAGTGCTAGGGCTAAGTACGAGCAGTACTTC. Its protein is CSARAKYEQYF.

The chain links TRBV5-6 to TRBJ2-6; no reliable D call. The V gene lost 0 bases and the J gene lost 0 bases, with 7 bases spanning the gap. Per the germline V gene, CDR1 is SGHDT and CDR2 is YYEEEE. The CDR3 is 16 residues long. This CDR3 is CASSLGQNSGANVLTF. CDR3 DNA: TGTGCCAGCAGCTTGGGACAAAACTCTGGGGCCAACGTCCTGACTTTC.

This chain uses TRBV5-6 with TRBJ2-3; 8 bases map to TRBD2. This CDR3 has 17 residues. Germline assignment: CDR1 SGHDT and CDR2 YYEEEE. Trimming removed 4 bases from V and 2 bases from J; junction bases left unmatched: 12. The CDR3 reads CASSPLVSSGHTDTQYF. CDR3 DNA sequence: TGTGCCAGCAGCCCACTAGTCTCTAGCGGGCACACAGATACGCAGTATTTT.

The rearrangement links TRBV30 to TRBJ1-1; the match to TRBD1 covers 8 bases. J was trimmed by 1 base and V by 2 bases; bases with no gene match: 0. Germline V gives CDR1 GTSNPN, CDR2 SVGIG (reference sequence). CDR3 size: 13 residues. CDR3 bases: TGTGCCTGGAGTCAGGGGGCGAACACTGAAGCTTTCTTT. Translated, it gives CAWSQGANTEAFF. Variable domain in full (rest from reference TRBV30 and TRBJ1-1): SQTIHQWPATLVQPVGSPLSLECTVEGTSNPNLYWYRQAAGRGLQLLFYSVGIGQISSEVPQNLSASRPQDRQFILSSKKLLLSDSGFYLCAWSQGANTEAFFGQGTRLTVV.

The chain combines TRBV5-4 with TRBJ2-7; 14 bases align to TRBD2. This CDR3 comprises 15 residues. Germline CDR1 is SGHNT and CDR2 is YYREEE (reference sequence). V gave up 4 bases and J gave up 5 bases; unmatched junction bases: 5. This CDR3 reads CASSPGLAGGHEQYF. Written as DNA, the CDR3 is TGTGCCAGCAGCCCTGGACTAGCGGGAGGACACGAGCAGTACTTC.

This sequence joins TRBV10-3 and TRBJ1-1; 7 bases fit TRBD1. V trimming: 8 bases; J trimming: 1 base; junction bases outside the gene matches: 10. Looked up from germline, CDR1 is ENHRY and CDR2 is SYGVKD. CDR3 length: 15 amino acids. In DNA form, the CDR3 reads TGTGCCATCTCCCAAACCGGGACAGAGAACACTGAAGCTTTCTTT. The encoded protein is CAISQTGTENTEAFF.

The chain carries TRBV9 and TRBJ2-2; D unclear. V was pared by 0 bases and J by 4 bases, with 7 bases between. This CDR3 comprises 14 residues. The germline CDR1 and CDR2 sequences are SGDLS and YYNGEE. The CDR3 loop is CASSVAPFTGELFF. DNA for the CDR3: TGTGCCAGCAGCGTAGCGCCCTTCACCGGGGAGCTGTTTTTT.

The chain joins TRBV28 to TRBJ1-1; D is unresolved. CDR3 length: 11 residues. CDR1 MDHEN and CDR2 SYDVKM come from the germline V gene. V lost 7 bases and J lost 10, with 13 bases in between. The CDR3 region is CASNGQSTAFF. The DNA of the CDR3 is TGTGCCAGCAATGGGCAGAGTACAGCTTTCTTT.

This clone was recorded only once. V and J are TRBV18 and TRBJ2-4, with D tentatively TRBD1 or TRBD2 (5 bases each). The CDR3 is made up of 16 amino acids. With 3 bases removed from V and 4 bases from J, the gap between germline ends came to 16 bases. Germline CDR1 KGHSH, CDR2 LQKENI. The CDR3: CASSPKMGGTKNIQYF. The CDR3 nucleotides read TGTGCCAGCTCACCGAAAATGGGTGGGACGAAAAACATTCAGTACTTC. The whole variable domain, remainder taken from reference TRBV18 and TRBJ2-4, is NAGVMQNPRHLVRRRGQEARLRCSPMKGHSHVYWYRQLPEEGLKFMVYLQKENIIDESGMPKERFSAEFPKEGPSILRIQQVVRGDSAAYFCASSPKMGGTKNIQYFGAGTRLSVL.

This chain joins TRBV2 and TRBJ1-3; D not resolved. V lost 3 bases and J lost 4, with 10 bases in between. This CDR3 spans 14 amino acids. In germline, CDR1 is SNHLY, CDR2 FYNNEI. The DNA of the CDR3 is TGTGCCAGCAGTGACGGGAAATCGGGAAACACCATATATTTT. It is translated as CASSDGKSGNTIYF.

For the CDR3, the DNA is TGCGCCAGCAGCCAACACAGGGGCACAGATACGCAGTATTTT. Protein product: CASSQHRGTDTQYF. The chain combines TRBV5-1 with TRBJ2-3; possibly TRBD1 for D (6 bases). V dropped 4 bases and J dropped 1 base, with 10 bases sitting between them. The CDR3 runs to 14 residues. Germline V lookup: CDR1 SGHRS, CDR2 YFSETQ.

The V and J genes are TRBV6-1 and TRBJ2-7, with D perhaps TRBD1 (6 bases). The CDR3 has 12 residues. Trimming took 6 bases from V and 3 from J, leaving 9 bases between them. Germline V gives CDR1 MNHNS, CDR2 SASEGT. The CDR3 DNA is TGTGCCAGCAGCGGACAGATCTACGAGCAGTACTTC. It yields the protein CASSGQIYEQYF.

This chain connects TRBV6-4 to TRBJ2-1; D uncertain. CDR1 MRHNA and CDR2 SNTAGT come from the germline V gene. V shed 0 bases and J shed 7 bases, with 13 bases lying between them. This CDR3 spans 15 amino acids. CDR3 in amino acids: CASSDSAQARNEQFF. The CDR3 nucleotides read TGTGCCAGCAGTGACTCGGCGCAAGCACGGAATGAGCAGTTCTTC.

The V call is TRBV5-5, the J call TRBJ1-1; D possibly corresponds to TRBD1 (6 bases). The ends were cut back, 4 bases at V and 0 bases at J, with 13 bases in the middle. Germline V gene lookup returns CDR1 SGHKS and CDR2 YYEKEE (reference sequence). The CDR3 has 15 residues. CDR3 coding DNA: TGTGCCAGCAGCCCATACAGGGCGGTGAACACTGAAGCTTTCTTT. This translates into CASSPYRAVNTEAFF.

V gene TRBV5-4 combines with J gene TRBJ1-3; TRBD1 matches 7 bases. The germline V gene encodes CDR1 SGHNT and CDR2 YYREEE (reference sequence). The CDR3 covers 15 residues. With V trimmed by 2 bases and J by 4 bases, 6 bases remained unmatched. CDR3 residues: CASSLEGAQGNTIYF. CDR3 nucleotide sequence: TGTGCCAGCAGCTTAGAGGGGGCGCAGGGAAACACCATATATTTT.

About this clone: Germline is not matched at one junction end, which may reflect a read error. The rearrangement uses TRBV7-7 and TRBJ1-5, with D unclear. Germline CDR1 is SSHAT and CDR2 is FNYEAQ (reference sequence). This CDR3 comprises 15 residues. This CDR3 reads CASSLACPRAKPQHF. Written as DNA, the CDR3 is TGTGCTAGCAGCTTAGCTTGCCCACGGGCTAAGCCCCAGCATTTT.